This T cell receptor (beta chain) was sequenced during a study of cytomegalovirus exposure and HLA in healthy donors. Study details: Genotyping showed 75% to 90% of 300 to 450 donors falling in the Caucasian-associated ancestry cluster. Study-wide findings and caveats: DRB1 had the most TCR associations and HLA-C the fewest, a later analysis found, with rates varying by HLA locus. As confirmed in vitro, a few CMV-associated chains were specific for CMV antigens.

With regard to this clone: No antigen is known for it.

PCR involved 60 Vbeta and 13 Jbeta primers. Generated by immunoSEQ multiplex PCR, the TCRdb table keeps only in-frame clones and is missing some. The sample carries approximately 140,000 clones, around 80% recorded once. Trimming removed 7 bases from V and 0 bases from J, with 21 bases in between. Germline-derived CDR1 and CDR2 are SEHNR and FQNEAQ (reference sequence). This CDR3 contains 18 residues. The specimen was PBMCs. This receptor was taken from a man aged 18-30 years in good health and CMV-seropositive. The chain combines TRBV7-9 with TRBJ2-2; D is possibly TRBD1 (6 bases). In nucleotides, the CDR3 is TGTGCCAGCATCACTGGCGGCAGGGGCCCAGCGAACACCGGGGAGCTGTTTTTT. Encoded protein: CASITGGRGPANTGELFF.